Below, one T cell receptor (beta chain) is given with its context. Its target antigen remains unknown. The record has no base qualities; no much larger clone is one base away. Other DNA sequences in the same sample also yield this CDR3. The data were taken from a study of T cell changes during pregnancy in multiple sclerosis (dated by TCRdb to 2018 to 2020). Background on the whole study: The study looked at changes in the T cell repertoire across pregnancy in women with multiple sclerosis.

The cysteine opens and the phenylalanine closes a CDR3 of 14 amino acids. Here the CDR3 DNA is all that survives: 42 bases in frame from base 1. The junction carries 11 bases between V and J, which are trimmed by 6 bases and 0 bases respectively. Looking up the germline V gene yields CDR1 SQVTM and CDR2 ANQGSEA. Library method: the immunoSEQ multiplex PCR assay. As stored in TCRdb, this immuneACCESS dataset retains in-frame rearrangements with V and J assigned. A fraction of the clones does not appear; measured against another copy, unresolved V genes explain less than half of the discrepancy, and the remainder lacks a known reason. The sample data list about 120,000 clones, and about 93% of these were observed just once. 6.2% of the sample is in the top ten clones.

The clonotype originates from a female donor with multiple sclerosis, enrolled in a pregnancy study. This sequence uses TRBV29-1 and TRBJ2-2; the D segment could be TRBD1, given 6 matching bases. The specimen was peripheral blood, collected before pregnancy. The encoded CDR3 is CSVTGNTNTGELFF. The nucleotide sequence is TGCAGCGTAACAGGGAACACGAACACCGGGGAGCTGTTTTTT.